A single sample is the source of the 9 T cell receptor beta chains below, sequenced in a study of CD8 T cells in ankylosing spondylitis (dated 2017 in TCRdb). Library creation used 5' RACE. For sequencing, an Illumina HiSeq 2500 was employed. TCRdb ran its own pipeline on the public reads, namely fastp trimming at Q25 and MiXCR clone calling, and kept in-frame beta chains. Every entry covers one CDR3 protein and lists the most common genes and DNA from its rows. Recorded for this sample are about 540,000 distinct CDR3 sequences; more than 9.5% of them occurred a single time. The biggest ten clones account for 6.8% of the sample. Paper-wide results and their limitations: Blood from ankylosing spondylitis patients appeared to be characterized by a TCR beta motif composed of eight highly homologous amino acid variants.

These receptors' antigens are unknown. The sequenced material came from blood, either unsorted or a sorted T cell fraction (not recorded which). The receptors shown here come from a male donor with ankylosing spondylitis.

This chain uses TRBV11-2 with TRBJ2-1; 9 bases match TRBD2. V trimming: 2 bases; J trimming: 6 bases; junction bases outside the gene matches: 11. CDR3 length equals 17 residues. In germline, CDR1 is SGHAT, CDR2 FQNNGV. CDR3 nucleotide sequence: TGTGCCAGCAGCTTATATCGGCTAGCGGGATCAACCAATGAGCAGTTCTTC. Translated: CASSLYRLAGSTNEQFF.

This clonotype was detected only a few times. The chain recombines TRBV11-2 with TRBJ2-3; D may be TRBD1 (6 bases). CDR3 length equals 15 residues. V shed 5 bases and J shed 2 bases, with 14 bases lying between them. Germline assignment: CDR1 SGHAT and CDR2 FQNNGV. The CDR3 here is CASSAGQRITDTQYF. CDR3 coding DNA: TGTGCCAGCAGCGCAGGACAGCGGATCACAGATACGCAGTATTTT.

This clonotype has a count of ten or more. This chain joins TRBV5-1 and TRBJ2-5; no clear D. V was trimmed by 0 bases and J by 6 bases, leaving 18 bases between them. This CDR3 has 16 residues. Germline V gene data show CDR1 as SGHRS and CDR2 as YFSETQ. The CDR3 sequence is CASSLAGDSGRKTQYF. In DNA, the CDR3 is TGCGCCAGCAGCTTGGCCGGAGACTCCGGAAGGAAGACCCAGTACTTC.

V usage is TRBV7-2 and J usage is TRBJ2-3; 8 nucleotides match TRBD2. Per germline, CDR1 SGHTA and CDR2 FQGNSA. The CDR3 totals 17 residues. Trimming took 5 bases from V and 11 from J; bases not matched to a gene: 21. The CDR3 loop is CASSLLGSNSGKGGQYF. CDR3 DNA: TGTGCCAGCAGCCTTTTAGGGTCTAATAGCGGGAAAGGTGGGCAGTATTTT.

The chain joins TRBV20-1 to TRBJ1-1; possible D gene TRBD1, 6 bases. Trimming took 6 bases from V and 8 from J, leaving 13 bases between them. Germline V gives CDR1 DFQATT, CDR2 SNEGSKA (reference sequence). The CDR3 is made up of 11 amino acids. CDR3 nucleotides: TGCAGTGCCCAGAAGGGGACAGAAGCTTTCTTT. The encoded protein is CSAQKGTEAFF.

Many counts were recorded for this clonotype. J is TRBJ2-3 and V is TRBV27; 10 nucleotides match TRBD2. Germline V gene lookup returns CDR1 MNHEY and CDR2 SMNVEV (reference sequence). This CDR3 has 16 residues. V shed 2 bases and J 3 bases; nucleotides not matched to a gene: 5. In nucleotides, the CDR3 is TGTGCCAGCAGTTTAGGGCTAGCGGGAGCAACAGATACGCAGTATTTT. It specifies CASSLGLAGATDTQYF.

The chain is built from TRBV12-3 or TRBV12-4 and TRBJ1-5; D ambiguous. The CDR3 totals 15 residues. Trimming stripped 2 bases from V and 2 bases from J, with 10 bases between. The CDR3 region is CASSLIERRNQPQHF. CDR3 nucleotide sequence: TGTGCCAGCAGTTTAATAGAGAGGCGCAATCAGCCCCAGCATTTT.

The chain employs TRBV5-6 and TRBJ1-1, with 8 bases lining up with TRBD1. The V and J ends lost 0 bases and 1 base, in that order; junction bases with no gene match: 5. The CDR3 extends over 16 amino acids. Germline CDR1 reads SGHDT; CDR2 reads YYEEEE. The CDR3 nucleotides read TGTGCCAGCAGCTTGGCGACAGGGGAGCCGAACACTGAAGCTTTCTTT. This encodes CASSLATGEPNTEAFF.

This clonotype was counted between two and nine times. This chain links TRBV20-1 with TRBJ1-2; no clear D gene. This CDR3 is 12 amino acids long. Trimming stripped 2 bases from V and 3 bases from J, with 7 bases between. CDR1 is DFQATT, CDR2 SNEGSKA, per germline (reference sequence). The CDR3 DNA reads TGCAGTGCTAGACCCCTAGACTATGGCTACACCTTC. Its protein product is CSARPLDYGYTF.